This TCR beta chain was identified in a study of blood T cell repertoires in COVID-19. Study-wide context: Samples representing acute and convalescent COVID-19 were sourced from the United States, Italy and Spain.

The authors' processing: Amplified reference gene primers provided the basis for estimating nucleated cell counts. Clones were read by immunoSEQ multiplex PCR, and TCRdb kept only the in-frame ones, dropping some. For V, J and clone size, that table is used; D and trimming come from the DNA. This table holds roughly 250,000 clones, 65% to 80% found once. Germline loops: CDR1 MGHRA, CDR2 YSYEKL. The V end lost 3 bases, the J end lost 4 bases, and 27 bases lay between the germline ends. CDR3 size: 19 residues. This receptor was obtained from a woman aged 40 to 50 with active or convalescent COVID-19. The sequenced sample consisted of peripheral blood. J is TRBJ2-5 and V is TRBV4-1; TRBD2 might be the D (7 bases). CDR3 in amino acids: CASSHPIKRGGLLVETQYF. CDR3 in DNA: TGCGCCAGCAGCCACCCAATCAAGAGGGGGGGCCTTCTGGTAGAGACCCAGTACTTC.